Included here is one T cell receptor (beta chain) sequence, with context. CDR1 SGHDN and CDR2 FVKESK come from the germline V gene. The J segment lost 5 bases and the V segment lost 2 bases, leaving 1 base of the junction unmatched. The CDR3 runs 14 residues. Profiling relied on immunoSEQ multiplex PCR, and the TCRdb table lists in-frame clones only, not all of them. The sample holds 430,000 or so clones, roughly 88% seen once. Participant-reported clinical history was the basis for cohort assignment. This sample is drawn from a study of blood T cell repertoires in COVID-19. What was sequenced was PBMCs or T cells enriched from blood (not recorded which). The TCR was taken from a middle-aged woman who had recovered from COVID-19. This chain links TRBV14 with TRBJ2-7, with TRBD2 identical over 12 bases. The CDR3 DNA sequence: TGTGCCAGCAGCCAAAGACTAGCGGGAGACGAGCAGTACTTC. Amino acid sequence: CASSQRLAGDEQYF.